A single sample gave rise to the 5 T cell receptor beta chains below, sequenced in a study of T cells after yellow fever vaccination. Using its own MiXCR run on the 5' RACE reads, TCRdb lists one record per CDR3 protein. Among 300,000 or so distinct CDR3 sequences, around 8.6% were seen once, and the ten largest hold around 3.3%. The starting material was CD4+ T cells sorted from PBMCs, obtained 5 days after the yellow fever booster vaccination. These receptors all stem from a man aged 18 to 35 who received the YFV17D yellow fever vaccine.

This clonotype was observed a few times. The gene calls are TRBV2 and TRBJ1-2; tentatively, D is TRBD1 (5 bases). The CDR3 runs 12 residues. The germline V gene has CDR1 SNHLY and CDR2 FYNNEI. V shed 8 bases and J shed 4 bases, with 11 bases lying between them. The CDR3 sequence is CASRVDSYGYTF. The CDR3 region has the DNA TGTGCCAGCCGGGTTGACAGCTATGGCTACACCTTC.

This clonotype was seen more than once but under ten times. The V gene is TRBV24-1, the J gene TRBJ2-1; the D is unclear. Trimming stripped 5 bases from V and 7 bases from J, with 8 bases between. The CDR3 loop spans 12 amino acids. The germline gives CDR1 KGHDR, CDR2 SFDVKD. CDR3 nucleotide sequence: TGTGCCACCAGTGGCCCAGTGAATGAGCAGTTCTTC. Amino acids: CATSGPVNEQFF.

The genes are TRBV25-1 and TRBJ1-5; D is uncertain. The CDR3 consists of 14 residues. Germline V gene data show CDR1 as MGHDK and CDR2 as SYGVNS. Trimming took 4 bases from V and 0 from J, leaving 7 bases between them. The CDR3 sequence is CASSASLSNQPQHF. In nucleotides, the CDR3 is TGTGCCAGCAGTGCCTCCCTTAGCAATCAGCCCCAGCATTTT.

This clonotype appeared a few times. The chain couples TRBV6-5 to TRBJ2-7; 9 bases fit TRBD2. Germline assignment: CDR1 MNHEY and CDR2 SVGAGI. This CDR3 spans 15 amino acids. Trimming at V came to 6 bases and at J to 2 bases, leaving 8 bases not matched to a gene. The CDR3, as DNA: TGTGCCAGCAGCCGTAAGCGGGGGGCAACCTACGAGCAGTACTTC. Translated, it gives CASSRKRGATYEQYF.

The chain couples TRBV12-3 or TRBV12-4 to TRBJ2-5, with TRBD2 matching 8 bases. Germline trimming cut 5 bases from V and 2 bases from J; bases unmatched to any gene: 4. The CDR3 consists of 14 residues. CDR3 bases: TGTGCCAGCAGTCCGGGGGGGGTACAAGAGACCCAGTACTTC. Protein: CASSPGGVQETQYF.